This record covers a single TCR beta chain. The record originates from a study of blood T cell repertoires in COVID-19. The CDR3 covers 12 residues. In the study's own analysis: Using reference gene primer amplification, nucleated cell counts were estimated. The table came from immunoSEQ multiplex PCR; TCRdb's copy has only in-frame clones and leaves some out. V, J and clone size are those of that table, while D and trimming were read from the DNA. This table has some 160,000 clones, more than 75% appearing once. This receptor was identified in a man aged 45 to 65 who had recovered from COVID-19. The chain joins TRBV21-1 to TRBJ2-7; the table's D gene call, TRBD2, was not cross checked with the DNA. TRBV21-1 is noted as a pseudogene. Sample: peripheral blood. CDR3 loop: CASSKRDLMQYF. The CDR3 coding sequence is TGTGCCAGCAGCAAACGGGACTTAATGCAGTACTTC.